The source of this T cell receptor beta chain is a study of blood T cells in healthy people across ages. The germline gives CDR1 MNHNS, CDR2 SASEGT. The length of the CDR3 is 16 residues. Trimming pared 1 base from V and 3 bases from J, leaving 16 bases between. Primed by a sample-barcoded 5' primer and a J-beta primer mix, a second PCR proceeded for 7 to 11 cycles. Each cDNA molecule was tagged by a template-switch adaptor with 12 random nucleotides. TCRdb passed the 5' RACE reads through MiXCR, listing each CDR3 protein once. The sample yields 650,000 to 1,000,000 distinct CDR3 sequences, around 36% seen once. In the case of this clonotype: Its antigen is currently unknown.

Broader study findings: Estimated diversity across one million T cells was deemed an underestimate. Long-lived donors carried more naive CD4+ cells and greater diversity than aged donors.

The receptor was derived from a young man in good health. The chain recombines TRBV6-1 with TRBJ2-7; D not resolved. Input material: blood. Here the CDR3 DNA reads TGTGCCAGCAGTGAAGGATCTCTACAGCCAAGCTACGAGCAGTACTTC. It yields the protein CASSEGSLQPSYEQYF.